Sequencing of this T cell receptor (beta chain) was carried out in a study of identical twins (dated by TCRdb to about 2016). With regard to the full study: TCR alpha and beta repertoires from monozygotic twins, unrelated adults of various ages and cord blood were deep-sequenced to test whether fetal clonotypes persist. To rule out contamination, the twin experiments were replicated at different times with different library preparation protocols.

Overall results and qualifications from the work: Invariant T cells such as MAIT and iNKT could partly confound zero-insertion analyses, although diverse VJ usage argued against such confounding for most clonotypes. Because the same donors could not be followed over many years, the conclusions relied on cross-sectional statistical analysis. The excess sharing between twins in beta out-of-frame sequences was weaker because fewer shared sequences reduced the signal-to-noise ratio. Compared with coincidental sharing between unrelated individuals, an excess of low generation-probability sequences was observed among out-of-frame TCR alpha sequences shared between twins. In monozygotic twins, recombination models systematically underestimated out-of-frame TCR alpha sharing, but the models matched the sharing seen between unrelated individuals. Fewer insertions were carried by abundant cord blood beta clonotypes, a similar but weaker trend appeared in young adult naive repertoires, and no such trend appeared in memory repertoires.

Library prep was done by 5' RACE. Sequencing was performed on an Illumina HiSeq 2000. Template switching added a universal primer binding site, and the final cDNA carried a unique molecular identifier that allowed TCR cDNA molecules to be counted accurately. Specific primers in the conserved constant-segment region were used to synthesize first-strand cDNA for the TCR alpha and beta chains. To control for contamination, every cDNA library carried two barcodes: a SMART-Mk sample barcode plus Illumina barcodes. Two successive PCR steps introduced TruSeq adapter sequences along with Illumina sample barcodes. The Illumina HiSeq platform was used with custom primers to sequence TCR alpha and beta cDNA libraries. As for the original processing: Unique molecular identifiers were extracted from raw reads with MiGEC, and CDR3 positions were determined with MiXCR. For each individual, recombination models were inferred using an EM algorithm with the repgenHMM and IGoR tools. Shared clonotype analysis was performed with the tcR package in R, normalizing sharing by the product of cloneset sizes. Out-of-frame nonproductive sequences were analyzed to study raw recombination free of thymic and clonal selection effects. TCRdb handled the public reads itself, with Q25 trimming in fastp and clone calling in MiXCR, and kept productive beta chains. Here each entry gathers all rows of one CDR3 protein and keeps the most common genes and DNA. These V and J calls are TCRdb output, not the study's own analysis. A total of some 270,000 distinct CDR3 sequences appear in this sample, about 8.5% of them only once. The top ten hold about 3% of the sample.

Via the germline V gene, CDR1 is SQVTM and CDR2 ANQGSEA. For this chain, trimming is 7 bases at the V end and 5 bases at the J end, and the number of junction bases without a gene match is 6. From the cysteine up to the phenylalanine, the CDR3 has a length of 12 residues. Just the 36-base CDR3 DNA is kept, in frame starting at base 1. Only healthy Caucasian donors were included. The twin cohort comprised three pairs of female monozygotic twins, all aged roughly 18 to 30 years. CD4+ and CD8+ T cell populations were isolated with positive isolation kits from Invitrogen. There are many counts of this clonotype. Its antigen is still unknown. Per-nucleotide qualities are absent, and no much larger clonotype sits a single base away. The same specimen was also included in a second study, on yellow fever vaccine responses in identical twins. The second study's authors report: According to the authors, in identical twins the way T cells responded to vaccination appeared partly convergent and partly personalized. In identical twins, the study followed T cell clones that responded to the vaccine with precision.

The V gene is TRBV29-1 and the J gene is TRBJ2-3, with 7 bases matching TRBD1. The specimen sequenced was CD8+ T cells sorted from blood. This receptor was obtained from a woman between 18 and 29 years old in good health. The CDR3 amino acid sequence is: CSASGTEDTQYF. The nucleotide sequence reads TGCAGCGCATCCGGGACAGAAGATACGCAGTATTTT.